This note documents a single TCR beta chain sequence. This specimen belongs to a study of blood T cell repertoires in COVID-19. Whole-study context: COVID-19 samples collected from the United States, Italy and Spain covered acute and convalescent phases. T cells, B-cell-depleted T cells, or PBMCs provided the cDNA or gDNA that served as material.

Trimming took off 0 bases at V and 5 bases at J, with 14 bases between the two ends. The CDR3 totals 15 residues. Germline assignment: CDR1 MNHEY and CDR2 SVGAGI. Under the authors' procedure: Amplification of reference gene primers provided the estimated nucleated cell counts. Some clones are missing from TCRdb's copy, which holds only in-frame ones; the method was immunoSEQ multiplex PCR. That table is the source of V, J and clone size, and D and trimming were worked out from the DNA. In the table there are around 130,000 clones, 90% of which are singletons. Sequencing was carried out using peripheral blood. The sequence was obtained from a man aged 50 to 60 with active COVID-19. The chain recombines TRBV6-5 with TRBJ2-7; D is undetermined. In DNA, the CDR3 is TGTGCCAGCAGTTACTCCAGTGGGCAGACCCACGAGCAGTACTTC. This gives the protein CASSYSSGQTHEQYF.